These T cell receptor beta chains were read from a single sample in a study of OX40 agonist ivuxolimab in advanced cancers. Profiling relied on immunoSEQ multiplex PCR, and the TCRdb table lists in-frame clones only, not all of them. The table includes approximately 40,000 clones, about four fifths detected once. The starting material was CD4+ or CD8+ T cells sorted from blood, obtained in a trial of the OX40 agonist ivuxolimab. The receptor set was obtained from an adult with an advanced solid tumor such as melanoma, head and neck, liver or kidney cancer. Both conserved end residues are part of each CDR3. The D gene is left open where the match is weak. Size is stated for part of the rows, as once, few or many counts, or as a class when the clone is expanded.

d_gene	v_gene	abundance	j_gene	CDR3aa
.	TRBV9	.	TRBJ2-7	CASSVAAGARYEQYF
.	TRBV14	.	TRBJ2-6	CASSLHSGANVLTF
.	TRBV4-2	.	TRBJ2-2	CASSQEGGIGELFF
.	TRBV5-1	.	TRBJ2-7	CASSIGGQGEQYF
.	TRBV10-3	.	TRBJ2-7	CAISSGPPYEQYF
.	TRBV6-6	few	TRBJ2-7	CASSYQPLLGEEQYF
.	TRBV19	.	TRBJ1-3	CASRTGSLGSGNTIYF
TRBD2	TRBV9	.	TRBJ2-3	CASSETSGLSTDTQYF
.	TRBV5-4	.	TRBJ1-2	CASSLGWELNYGYTF
.	TRBV27	.	TRBJ2-7	CASSHGPSGRYEQYF
.	TRBV9	.	TRBJ1-1	CARDTGRITLLRDGF
.	TRBV7-2	.	TRBJ1-3	CASSLQGLGGNTIYF
TRBD1	TRBV28	.	TRBJ1-2	CASSSGQGASYGYTF
.	TRBV28	.	TRBJ1-4	CASSLLTGVGIGEKLFF
TRBD1	TRBV6-5	.	TRBJ1-1	CASSYAGGAEAFF
.	TRBV7-3	.	TRBJ1-2	CASSFTIKDFYGYTF
.	TRBV15	.	TRBJ2-1	CATSRDQESYNEQFF
.	TRBV5-4	.	TRBJ1-1	CASSLRTDDTEAFF
.	TRBV4-1	.	TRBJ1-4	CASSQVQWRGDEKLFF
.	TRBV28	once	TRBJ2-7	CASRHSRDFDSYEQYF
TRBD1	TRBV6-6	.	TRBJ1-5	CATGQSSNQPQHF
.	TRBV6-1	.	TRBJ2-2	CASSEGRVPTGELFF
TRBD2	TRBV30	.	TRBJ2-4	CAHPGTSGTKAPKNIQYF
TRBD2	TRBV27	.	TRBJ2-1	CASSSRLAGAGEQFF
.	TRBV1	.	TRBJ2-7	CTSSHQAAGYEQYF
.	TRBV7-8	.	TRBJ2-3	CASSSRDLTDTQYF
TRBD2	TRBV9	.	TRBJ2-7	CASSVLAGNYEQYF
.	TRBV6-1	.	TRBJ2-7	CASSGGKLYYEQYF
.	TRBV7-8	.	TRBJ2-2	CASSPAGGTGELFF
.	TRBV11-2	few	TRBJ2-7	CASSSLDSYEQYF
TRBD1	TRBV7-9	.	TRBJ2-7	CASSFFLTGTGAYEQYF
TRBD2	TRBV7-7	.	TRBJ2-1	CASINTSGRRPGLGSYNEQFF
.	TRBV28	.	TRBJ1-1	CASSPLQGTGTTEAFF
.	TRBV5-1	.	TRBJ1-5	CASSVDSNQPQHF
.	TRBV6-1	.	TRBJ2-3	CASSEDSGTSTDTQYF
TRBD1	TRBV19	.	TRBJ1-2	CASSTTGTGGYTF
.	TRBV28	.	TRBJ2-6	CASSLAGTHLLSGANVLTF
.	TRBV10-3	once	TRBJ2-2	CAISGETGTGELFF
.	TRBV28	.	TRBJ1-1	CASSSQPTEAFF
.	TRBV7-6	.	TRBJ1-5	CASSLGGPYSNQPQHF
TRBD1	TRBV5-1	.	TRBJ1-4	CASSFWTGGTNEKLFF